The 26 T cell receptor beta chains listed next were all sequenced from one sample in a study of CD8+ T cells in alopecia areata. Isolated RNA was reverse transcribed into cDNA used as the sequencing template. Measured with immunoSEQ multiplex PCR; TCRdb has only the in-frame clones, and not every one. The sample includes 150,000 or so clones, roughly 50% of them seen just once. Material for sequencing was CD4+ T cells sorted from blood. These receptors originate from a human donor in good health.

The chain uses TRBV6-1 and TRBJ2-3; tentative D call: TRBD1 (5 bases). The CDR3 is 15 residues long. Between the trimmed V and J ends, which lost 5 bases and 0 bases, there was a span of 12 bases. Per the germline V gene, CDR1 is MNHNS and CDR2 is SASEGT. The CDR3 protein is CASSIQDLSTDTQYF. DNA of the CDR3: TGTGCCAGCAGTATACAGGACCTAAGCACAGATACGCAGTATTTT.

This clone was observed a handful of times. This rearrangement joins TRBV11-2 to TRBJ2-1; 10 bases are a match to TRBD1. Germline V gene sequence: CDR1 SGHAT, CDR2 FQNNGV. J gave up 7 bases and V 7 bases, and 7 bases lay outside the gene matches. The CDR3 has 14 amino acids. CDR3 region: CASTDRGQSNEQFF. CDR3 bases: TGTGCCAGCACTGACAGGGGGCAAAGTAATGAGCAGTTCTTC.

This chain connects TRBV10-3 to TRBJ2-5; D might be TRBD2 (5 bases). The CDR3 length is 15 residues. Trimming removed 0 bases at V and 1 base at J, with 9 bases between. CDR1 is ENHRY and CDR2 is SYGVKD in the germline V gene. The CDR3 sequence is CAISESEALQETQYF. For the CDR3, the DNA is TGTGCCATCAGTGAGTCGGAGGCCCTCCAAGAGACCCAGTACTTC.

This clone has a count of ten or more. This sequence joins TRBV5-1 and TRBJ2-3, with 10 bases identical to TRBD2. Germline assignment: CDR1 SGHRS and CDR2 YFSETQ. V gave up 3 bases and J gave up 4 bases; unmatched junction bases: 8. This CDR3 has 16 residues. DNA of the CDR3: TGCGCCAGCAGCTCTCTTCTAGCGGGAGTCTCAGATACGCAGTATTTT. This codes for CASSSLLAGVSDTQYF.

This chain connects TRBV28 to TRBJ2-1; D not resolved. V was shortened by 3 bases and J by 4 bases, with 7 bases between the two germline ends. Germline V gene lookup returns CDR1 MDHEN and CDR2 SYDVKM. There are 13 residues in the CDR3. DNA of the CDR3: TGTGCCAGCAGTTTGTACTCGTACAATGAGCAGTTCTTC. Protein sequence: CASSLYSYNEQFF.

The chain couples TRBV20-1 to TRBJ1-1; D ambiguous. Trimming removed 3 bases from V and 5 bases from J, with 7 bases in between. CDR1 and CDR2 (germline): DFQATT, SNEGSKA (reference sequence). There are 11 residues in the CDR3. DNA of the CDR3: TGCAGTGCTAGTTCGGTTACTGAAGCTTTCTTT. Protein sequence: CSASSVTEAFF.

The chain combines TRBV25-1 with TRBJ1-3, with 11 bases aligning to TRBD1. The CDR3 totals 15 residues. Germline CDR1 MGHDK, CDR2 SYGVNS. J was trimmed by 4 bases and V by 6 bases; bases with no gene match: 5. CDR3 residues: CASRTGTGGGNTIYF. CDR3 DNA sequence: TGTGCCAGCAGGACGGGGACAGGGGGAGGAAACACCATATATTTT.

This sequence joins TRBV18 and TRBJ1-2, with 9 positions matching TRBD1. Germline values: CDR1 KGHSH, CDR2 LQKENI. The CDR3 spans 15 residues. J gave up 4 bases and V 4 bases, and 7 bases lay outside the gene matches. DNA for the CDR3: TGTGCCAGCTCACACTGGGACAGGGAAGGCTATGGCTACACCTTC. It translates to CASSHWDREGYGYTF.

This clone was seen only a few times. This sequence joins TRBV29-1 and TRBJ2-1; 7 nucleotides agree with TRBD1. CDR1 SQVTM and CDR2 ANQGSEA come from the germline V gene. The length of the CDR3 is 15 residues. Trimming cost V 4 bases and J 4 bases; bases outside gene matches: 10. CDR3 amino acids: CSVVEGARVYNEQFF. DNA of the CDR3: TGCAGCGTTGTTGAGGGGGCGCGAGTTTACAATGAGCAGTTCTTC.

The genes are TRBV28 and TRBJ2-1; 15 bases are shared with TRBD2. CDR3 length: 15 amino acids. V shed 4 bases, J shed 9 bases, and the junction held 4 bases outside the gene matches. CDR1 and CDR2 from the germline V gene are MDHEN and SYDVKM. The CDR3 reads CASSYWTSGRGEQFF. For the CDR3, the DNA is TGTGCCAGCAGTTATTGGACTAGCGGGAGGGGTGAGCAGTTCTTC.

The CDR3 is CSVRDPGLRNYGYTF. The CDR3 nucleotides are TGCAGCGTCCGGGACCCAGGGCTGCGGAACTATGGCTACACCTTC. This chain connects TRBV29-1 to TRBJ1-2, with TRBD1 as a possible D gene (5 bases). The CDR3 sequence is 15 residues long. The V gene's germline CDR1 is SQVTM and CDR2 ANQGSEA. V was pared by 6 bases and J by 2 bases, with 19 bases between.

This clone was seen a few times. The chain carries TRBV2 and TRBJ2-4; 7 bases are a match to TRBD2. V shed 0 bases, J shed 13 bases, and the junction held 15 bases outside the gene matches. CDR1 is SNHLY, CDR2 FYNNEI, per germline. The CDR3 runs to 16 residues. The CDR3 is CASSEALQGGSRRQYF. CDR3 sequence (DNA): TGTGCCAGCAGTGAAGCGCTTCAGGGAGGGTCCAGGAGGCAGTACTTC.

The DNA for the CDR3 is TGTGCCTGGAGTCGGGGAGGGAACGTCATCGGGGGCTACACCTTC. Amino acids: CAWSRGGNVIGGYTF. The chain carries TRBV30 and TRBJ1-2; D is unclear. The CDR3 contains 15 residues. Per the germline V gene, CDR1 is GTSNPN and CDR2 is SVGIG (reference sequence). V lost 2 bases and J 8 bases, leaving 21 bases between the germline ends.

CDR3 sequence (DNA): TGTGCCAGCAGTTCTTTGACGTCCACCTACGAGCAGTACTTC. Amino acids: CASSSLTSTYEQYF. V and J are TRBV6-6 and TRBJ2-7, with D unresolved. Trimming stripped 4 bases from V and 2 bases from J, with 12 bases between. The CDR3 sequence is 14 residues long. CDR1 MNHNY and CDR2 SVGAGI come from the germline V gene (reference sequence).

In this sample, this clone turned up a few times. This rearrangement joins TRBV18 to TRBJ2-5; no definite D call. Germline CDR1 reads KGHSH; CDR2 reads LQKENI. The CDR3 length is 13 residues. Between the trimmed V and J ends, which lost 5 bases and 4 bases, there was a span of 11 bases. The CDR3 DNA sequence: TGTGCCAGCTCATCTCGGACGGGAGAGACCCAGTACTTC. This gives the protein CASSSRTGETQYF.

The chain employs TRBV19 and TRBJ2-5; D gene unclear. Deletions cut 6 bases from V and 1 base from J, with 12 bases between. The CDR3 length is 14 residues. Germline CDR1 LNHDA, CDR2 SQIVND (reference sequence). The CDR3 DNA reads as TGTGCCAGTAGGGTTGTCGGCAGCCAAGAGACCCAGTACTTC. Encoded protein: CASRVVGSQETQYF.

The rearrangement links TRBV7-2 to TRBJ2-3; 8 bases match TRBD1. There are 17 residues in the CDR3. Germline CDR1 and CDR2: SGHTA and FQGNSA. Losses at the gene ends were 5 bases for V and 5 bases for J; bases not matched to a gene: 15. The CDR3 sequence: CASSISRQGSRGDTQYF. For the CDR3, the DNA is TGTGCCAGCAGCATCTCCCGACAGGGGTCCAGGGGAGATACGCAGTATTTT.

CDR3 DNA sequence: TGTGCCAGCAGTTGGGGGGGAGCCTACGAGCAGTACTTC. Its protein is CASSWGGAYEQYF. This rearrangement joins TRBV6-6 to TRBJ2-7, with 7 nucleotides matching TRBD2. The J segment lost 2 bases and the V segment lost 4 bases, leaving 2 bases of the junction unmatched. The CDR3 runs to 13 residues. Germline V lookup: CDR1 MNHNY, CDR2 SVGAGI (reference sequence).

V and J are TRBV29-1 and TRBJ2-2, with D uncertain. V dropped 5 bases and J dropped 2 bases, with 9 bases sitting between them. Germline V gene lookup returns CDR1 SQVTM and CDR2 ANQGSEA. This CDR3 spans 13 amino acids. The CDR3 DNA reads TGCAGCGTTAAGCGAAAAAACACCGGGGAGCTGTTTTTT. Amino acids: CSVKRKNTGELFF.

The V and J genes are TRBV5-1 and TRBJ2-7, with 9 bases fitting TRBD1. The CDR3 is made up of 15 amino acids. V lost 4 bases to trimming and J lost 3 bases; unmatched junction nucleotides: 8. Germline V gives CDR1 SGHRS, CDR2 YFSETQ. CDR3 region: CASSKNRDRDYEQYF. The DNA of the CDR3 is TGCGCCAGCAGCAAAAACCGGGACAGGGACTACGAGCAGTACTTC.

This chain connects TRBV6-4 to TRBJ2-1; D unclear. Trimming cost V 3 bases and J 7 bases, with 10 bases left between them. CDR3 length: 13 residues. Germline V gene lookup returns CDR1 MRHNA and CDR2 SNTAGT. As DNA, the CDR3 is TGTGCCAGCAGTGAGAGTTGGTTAAATGAGCAGTTCTTC. Translated: CASSESWLNEQFF.

The rearrangement joins TRBV27 to TRBJ2-1; tentative D call: TRBD2 (6 bases). Looked up from germline, CDR1 is MNHEY and CDR2 is SMNVEV (reference sequence). The germline V and J ends were trimmed by 8 bases and 9 bases, with 17 bases remaining between them. This CDR3 is 13 amino acids long. DNA for the CDR3: TGTGCCAGCCGCACCCTAGCGTCGACTGAGCAGTTCTTC. Residues: CASRTLASTEQFF.

The chain recombines TRBV30 with TRBJ2-1; TRBD2 matches 10 bases. The V gene end was trimmed by 0 bases and the J gene end by 4 bases; junction bases not matched to a gene: 3. The CDR3 totals 15 residues. In germline, CDR1 is GTSNPN, CDR2 SVGIG (reference sequence). Here the CDR3 DNA reads TGTGCCTGGAGTGTACTAGCGGGGCCGTACAATGAGCAGTTCTTC. Amino acid sequence: CAWSVLAGPYNEQFF.

The sample holds a few counts of this clone. The J gene is TRBJ2-5, the V gene TRBV6-1; the D is unclear. Germline-derived CDR1 and CDR2 are MNHNS and SASEGT. The CDR3 has 12 residues. The CDR3 region has the DNA TGTGCTGTGCGCAAGCCCGATTTGACCCAGTACTTC. Translating gives CAVRKPDLTQYF.

The gene calls are TRBV15 and TRBJ1-2; 10 nucleotides line up with TRBD1. The CDR3 runs to 14 residues. J was trimmed by 8 bases and V by 2 bases; bases with no gene match: 5. Germline V lookup: CDR1 LNHNV, CDR2 YYDKDF (reference sequence). In nucleotides, the CDR3 is TGTGCCACCAGCAGAAGACAGGGGGCGGAGGGCTACACCTTC. Protein sequence: CATSRRQGAEGYTF.

The chain is built from TRBV5-1 and TRBJ2-3; D is uncertain. Germline V gene lookup returns CDR1 SGHRS and CDR2 YFSETQ. The CDR3 has 12 residues. V was clipped by 0 bases and J by 2 bases, with 1 base between them. CDR3 DNA: TGCGCCAGCAGCTTGGTCACAGATACGCAGTATTTT. It specifies CASSLVTDTQYF.